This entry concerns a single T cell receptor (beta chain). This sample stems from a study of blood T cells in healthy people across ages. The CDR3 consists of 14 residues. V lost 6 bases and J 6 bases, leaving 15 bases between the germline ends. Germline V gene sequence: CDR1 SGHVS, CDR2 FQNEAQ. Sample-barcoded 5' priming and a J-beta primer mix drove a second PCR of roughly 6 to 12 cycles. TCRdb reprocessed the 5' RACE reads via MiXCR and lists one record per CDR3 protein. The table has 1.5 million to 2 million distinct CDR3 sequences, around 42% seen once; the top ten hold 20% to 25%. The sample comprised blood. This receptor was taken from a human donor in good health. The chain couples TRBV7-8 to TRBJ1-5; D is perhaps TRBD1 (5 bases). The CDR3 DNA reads TGTGCCAGCAGTCTGACAGCGAAGCTTCAGCCCCAGCATTTT. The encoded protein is CASSLTAKLQPQHF.